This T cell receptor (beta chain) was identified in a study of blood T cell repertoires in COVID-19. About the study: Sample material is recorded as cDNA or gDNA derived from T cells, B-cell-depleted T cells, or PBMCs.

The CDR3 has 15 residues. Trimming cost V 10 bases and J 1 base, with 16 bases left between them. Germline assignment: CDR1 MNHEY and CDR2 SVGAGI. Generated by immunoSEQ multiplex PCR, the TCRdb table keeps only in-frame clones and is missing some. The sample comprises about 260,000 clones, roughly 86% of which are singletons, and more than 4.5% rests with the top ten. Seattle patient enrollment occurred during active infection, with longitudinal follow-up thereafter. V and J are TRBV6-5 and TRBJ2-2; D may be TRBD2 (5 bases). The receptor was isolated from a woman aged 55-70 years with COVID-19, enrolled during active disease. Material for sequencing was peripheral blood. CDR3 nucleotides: TGTGCCATTGGCGGTGGGAGCTGGAACACCGGGGAGCTGTTTTTT. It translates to CAIGGGSWNTGELFF.